These T cell receptor beta chains were read from a single sample in a study of shared clonotypes between healthy human individuals. Produced via immunoSEQ multiplex PCR; TCRdb's table is partial and in-frame only. The sample lists more than 2 million clones; 85% to 95% were seen once. The sequenced sample consisted of naive CD8+ T cells from PBMCs. These receptor sequences come from a man between 18 and 35 years old in good health. Some clones in this sample may be carry-over from other donors' samples. Each CDR3 is given with its conserved first and last residue. The order of the fields is V gene, D gene, clone size, J gene, CDR3 protein, CDR3 DNA. A D gene is named only where the DNA matches it firmly. Clone size is not always given. Where it is, it says once, few, many or a class for expanded clones.

v_gene: TRBV5-6; d_gene: -; abundance: -; j_gene: TRBJ2-7; CDR3aa: CASSFERTPYEQYF; CDR3nt: TGTGCCAGCAGCTTCGAACGGACACCCTACGAGCAGTACTTC
v_gene: TRBV7-9; d_gene: -; abundance: -; j_gene: TRBJ2-7; CDR3aa: CASSLEQGEQYF; CDR3nt: TGTGCCAGCAGCTTAGAACAGGGCGAGCAGTACTTC
v_gene: TRBV7-2; d_gene: -; abundance: -; j_gene: TRBJ2-5; CDR3aa: CASSRVQETQYF; CDR3nt: TGTGCCAGCAGCCGGGTCCAAGAGACCCAGTACTTC
v_gene: TRBV28; d_gene: TRBD2; abundance: once; j_gene: TRBJ2-7; CDR3aa: CASKGLADYEQYF; CDR3nt: TGTGCCAGCAAAGGACTAGCTGACTACGAGCAGTACTTC
v_gene: TRBV29-1; d_gene: -; abundance: -; j_gene: TRBJ2-1; CDR3aa: CSVDRGPYNEQFF; CDR3nt: TGCAGCGTCGACCGCGGGCCCTACAATGAGCAGTTCTTC
v_gene: TRBV28; d_gene: -; abundance: -; j_gene: TRBJ2-7; CDR3aa: CASTGSRNSYEQYF; CDR3nt: TGTGCCAGCACTGGTTCGCGGAACTCCTACGAGCAGTACTTC
v_gene: TRBV10-3; d_gene: TRBD1; abundance: -; j_gene: TRBJ2-7; CDR3aa: CAISEGTGVFYEQYF; CDR3nt: TGTGCCATCAGTGAGGGGACAGGGGTCTTCTACGAGCAGTACTTC
v_gene: TRBV27; d_gene: -; abundance: few; j_gene: TRBJ1-1; CDR3aa: CASSWGGSNTEAFF; CDR3nt: TGTGCCAGCAGCTGGGGCGGTTCGAACACTGAAGCTTTCTTT
v_gene: TRBV6-5; d_gene: -; abundance: -; j_gene: TRBJ1-1; CDR3aa: CASSYYSTGFTEAFF; CDR3nt: TGTGCCAGCAGTTACTATTCAACAGGGTTCACTGAAGCTTTCTTT
v_gene: TRBV5-4; d_gene: TRBD2; abundance: -; j_gene: TRBJ2-7; CDR3aa: CASSSRLAGPYEQYF; CDR3nt: TGTGCCAGCAGCTCTCGACTAGCGGGACCCTACGAGCAGTACTTC
v_gene: TRBV5-1; d_gene: -; abundance: -; j_gene: TRBJ1-2; CDR3aa: CASSFWGDNYGYTF; CDR3nt: TGCGCCAGCAGCTTCTGGGGGGATAACTATGGCTACACCTTC
v_gene: TRBV5-6; d_gene: -; abundance: -; j_gene: TRBJ2-7; CDR3aa: CASSGAEQYF; CDR3nt: TGTGCCAGCAGCGGGGCCGAGCAGTACTTC
v_gene: TRBV5-1; d_gene: -; abundance: few; j_gene: TRBJ2-3; CDR3aa: CASSLEGDTQYF; CDR3nt: TGCGCCAGCAGCTTGGAGGGGGATACGCAGTATTTT
v_gene: TRBV9; d_gene: -; abundance: -; j_gene: TRBJ2-4; CDR3aa: CASSTGDGGIQYF; CDR3nt: TGTGCCAGCAGTACAGGGGACGGGGGCATTCAGTACTTC
v_gene: TRBV28; d_gene: -; abundance: -; j_gene: TRBJ1-2; CDR3aa: CASQTRTTGYNYGYTF; CDR3nt: TGTGCCAGCCAGACCAGGACGACAGGATATAACTATGGCTACACCTTC
v_gene: TRBV11-2; d_gene: -; abundance: -; j_gene: TRBJ2-7; CDR3aa: CASSSPFGGAPYEQYF; CDR3nt: TGTGCCAGCAGCTCCCCATTCGGCGGGGCACCCTACGAGCAGTACTTC
v_gene: TRBV4-1; d_gene: -; abundance: -; j_gene: TRBJ2-7; CDR3aa: CASSQFETGGEQYF; CDR3nt: TGCGCCAGCAGCCAATTCGAGACCGGGGGCGAGCAGTACTTC